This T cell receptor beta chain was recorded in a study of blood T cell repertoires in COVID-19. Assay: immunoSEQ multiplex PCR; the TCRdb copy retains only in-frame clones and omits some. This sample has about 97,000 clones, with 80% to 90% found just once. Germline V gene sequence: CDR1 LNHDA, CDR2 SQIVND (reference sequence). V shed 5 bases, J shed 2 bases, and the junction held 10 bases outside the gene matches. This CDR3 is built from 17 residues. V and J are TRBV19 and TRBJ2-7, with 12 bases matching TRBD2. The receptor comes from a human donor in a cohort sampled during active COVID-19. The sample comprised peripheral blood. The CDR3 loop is CASSRTSGASSAYEQYF. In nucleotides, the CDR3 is TGTGCCAGTAGTCGGACTAGCGGGGCCTCGTCTGCCTACGAGCAGTACTTC.